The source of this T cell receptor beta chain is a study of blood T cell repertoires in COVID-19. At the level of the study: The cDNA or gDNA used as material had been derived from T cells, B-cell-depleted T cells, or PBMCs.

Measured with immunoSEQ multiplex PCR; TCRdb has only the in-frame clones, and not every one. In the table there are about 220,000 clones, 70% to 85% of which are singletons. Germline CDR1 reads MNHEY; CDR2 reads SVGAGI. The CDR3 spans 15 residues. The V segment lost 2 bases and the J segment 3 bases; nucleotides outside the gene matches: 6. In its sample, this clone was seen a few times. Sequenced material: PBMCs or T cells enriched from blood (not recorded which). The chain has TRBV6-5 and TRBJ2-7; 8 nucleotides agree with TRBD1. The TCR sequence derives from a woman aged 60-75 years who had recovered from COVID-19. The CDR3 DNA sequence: TGTGCCAGCAGTTACGGGGCAGGGGGCAGCTACGAGCAGTACTTC. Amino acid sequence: CASSYGAGGSYEQYF.